This T cell receptor beta chain emerged from a study of T cells in Graves' hyperthyroidism and ophthalmopathy. Study outcomes and limitations: The authors' 13 V-J model separated ophthalmopathy from stable hyperthyroidism. In validation, the model predicted ophthalmopathy. These predictions came a median about 6.2 months before onset.

Template material for amplifying TCR beta CDR3 regions consisted of RNA transcripts. The TCR CDR3 first-round RT-PCR relied on the HTBI primer set. TCRdb analysed the multiplex PCR reads with MiXCR anew, one entry per CDR3 protein. The sample comprises hundreds of thousands of distinct CDR3 sequences, about a sixth of which are singletons, and around 4% rests with the top ten. J lost 5 bases, V lost 0 bases, and 4 bases had no gene match. The CDR3 totals 15 residues. The V gene's germline CDR1 is DFQATT and CDR2 SNEGSKA (reference sequence). Comment on this clonotype: Its antigen is not known.

V and J are TRBV20-1 and TRBJ2-2; TRBD1 agrees at 9 bases. Material: blood. The sequence was collected from a woman aged 30 to 39 with Graves' hyperthyroidism. The DNA of the CDR3 is TGCAGTGCTAGAGATGCGACAGGGGGGACCGGGGAGCTGTTTTTT. Translating gives CSARDATGGTGELFF.